One sample yielded the 3 T cell receptor beta chains listed below, sequenced in a study of OX40 agonist ivuxolimab in advanced cancers. Profiled with immunoSEQ multiplex PCR; TCRdb holds only in-frame clones, not every one. The repertoire holds approximately 60,000 clones, with around 87% as singletons. The sequenced sample was CD4+ or CD8+ T cells sorted from blood, obtained in a trial of the OX40 agonist ivuxolimab. These receptors all stem from an adult with an advanced solid tumor such as melanoma, head and neck, liver or kidney cancer.

V is TRBV4-3 and J is TRBJ2-5; D possibly corresponds to TRBD2 (5 bases). Trimming took off 0 bases at V and 4 bases at J, with 9 bases between the two ends. The CDR3 covers 14 residues. CDR1 is LGHNA, CDR2 YSLEER, per germline. The CDR3 DNA sequence: TGCGCCAGCAGCCAAGATCCGGGAACAGAGACCCAGTACTTC. Translation gives CASSQDPGTETQYF.

Details on this clone: The germline gene is not matched at one end of the junction; a read error may be the cause. V usage is TRBV5-4 and J usage is TRBJ1-6, with TRBD1 matching 7 bases. The CDR3 runs to 15 residues. The germline CDR1 and CDR2 sequences are SGHNT and YYREEE (reference sequence). The CDR3 DNA sequence: TGCGCCAGCAGCCAAGATCGACAGGGTTGGTCACCCCTCCACTTT. This sequence encodes CASSQDRQGWSPLHF.

The CDR3 coding sequence is TGTGCCAGCAGGCCTCCAGGGGGCTACGAGCAGTACTTC. Its protein product is CASRPPGGYEQYF. The rearrangement joins TRBV27 to TRBJ2-7; 7 nucleotides align to TRBD1. The CDR3 totals 13 residues. Germline V gives CDR1 MNHEY, CDR2 SMNVEV (reference sequence). The trim removed 6 bases at V and 3 bases at J, leaving 5 bases unmatched.